These 19 T cell receptor beta chains originate from one sample sequenced in a study of blood T cell repertoires in COVID-19. Assay used: immunoSEQ multiplex PCR; TCRdb lists only in-frame clones, some missing. Here the sample spans some 85,000 clones, 80% being singletons. Sequenced material: peripheral blood. These receptor sequences come from an elderly woman with acute or convalescent COVID-19.

The rearrangement uses TRBV19 and TRBJ2-7; TRBD1 agrees at 8 bases. The CDR3 runs 14 residues. V shed 4 bases and J 2 bases; nucleotides not matched to a gene: 4. Germline V lookup: CDR1 LNHDA, CDR2 SQIVND (reference sequence). In DNA form, the CDR3 reads TGTGCCAGTAGTAAGACAGGGGTTACCTACGAGCAGTACTTC. This codes for CASSKTGVTYEQYF.

This rearrangement joins TRBV7-3 to TRBJ2-3, with D uncertain. V was pared by 10 bases and J by 4 bases, with 15 bases between. The CDR3 spans 13 residues. Germline loops: CDR1 SGHTA, CDR2 FQGTGA. The DNA for the CDR3 is TGTGCCACCGCGGTGGGTATGGCAGATACGCAGTATTTT. This translates into CATAVGMADTQYF. The variable domain in full, with the rest retrieved from reference TRBV7-3 and TRBJ2-3, is GAGVSQTPSNKVTEKGKYVELRCDPISGHTALYWYRQSLGQGPEFLIYFQGTGAADDSGLPNDRFFAVRPEGSVSTLKIQRTERGDSAVYLCATAVGMADTQYFGPGTRLTVL.

V gene TRBV27 combines with J gene TRBJ1-1; TRBD1 is a possible D gene (5 bases). Trimming stripped 8 bases from V and 1 base from J, with 5 bases between. Germline-derived CDR1 and CDR2 are MNHEY and SMNVEV (reference sequence). This CDR3 is 11 amino acids long. The CDR3 sequence: CASGQNTEAFF. The CDR3 region has the DNA TGTGCCAGCGGACAGAACACTGAAGCTTTCTTT.

The chain recombines TRBV5-1 with TRBJ2-7, with 12 positions matching TRBD2. The CDR3 spans 17 residues. CDR1 and CDR2 from the germline V gene are SGHRS and YFSETQ. The trim removed 4 bases at V and 7 bases at J, leaving 15 bases unmatched. The CDR3 protein is CASSTFGSGLAGREQYF. CDR3 nucleotides: TGCGCCAGCAGCACTTTCGGTTCGGGACTAGCGGGTCGGGAGCAGTACTTC.

The chain carries TRBV10-2 and TRBJ1-1, with D maybe TRBD1 (5 bases). Trimming removed 6 bases from V and 0 bases from J, with 11 bases in between. Germline V gene data show CDR1 as WSHSY and CDR2 as SAAADI. The CDR3 extends over 14 amino acids. This CDR3 reads CASRKDTVNTEAFF. CDR3 coding DNA: TGCGCCAGCAGAAAGGACACTGTGAACACTGAAGCTTTCTTT.

V and J are TRBV5-1 and TRBJ1-1; 8 bases line up with TRBD1. J gave up 5 bases and V 0 bases, and 6 bases lay outside the gene matches. Germline lookup yields CDR1 SGHRS and CDR2 YFSETQ. The CDR3 extends over 15 amino acids. The CDR3 DNA is TGCGCCAGCAGCTTGGAGACAGGGGTAGGGACTGAAGCTTTCTTT. It specifies CASSLETGVGTEAFF.

The chain employs TRBV24-1 and TRBJ1-1, with 10 bases matching TRBD1. Per germline, CDR1 KGHDR and CDR2 SFDVKD. J was trimmed by 4 bases and V by 10 bases; bases with no gene match: 8. The CDR3 covers 14 residues. The CDR3 sequence: CATFLDRGSTEAFF. The DNA for the CDR3 is TGTGCCACTTTCCTGGACAGGGGGAGCACTGAAGCTTTCTTT.

This rearrangement joins TRBV7-6 to TRBJ2-6; D unclear. Germline V CDR1 and CDR2: SGHVS, FNYEAQ. The V gene lost 5 bases and the J gene lost 0 bases, with 5 bases spanning the gap. The CDR3 is 14 amino acids. The CDR3 DNA follows: TGTGCCAGCAGCCCGCGCTCTGGGGCCAACGTCCTGACTTTC. It codes for CASSPRSGANVLTF.

The V and J genes are TRBV29-1 and TRBJ2-5; perhaps TRBD1 as D (7 bases). The V end was cut by 7 bases, the J end by 1 base, with 19 bases between. The CDR3 covers 15 residues. CDR1 is SQVTM, CDR2 ANQGSEA, per germline. CDR3 protein: CSGEGTRDSQETQYF. The CDR3 DNA reads as TGCAGCGGTGAGGGGACTCGGGACAGCCAAGAGACCCAGTACTTC.

This chain links TRBV9 with TRBJ1-1; D is ambiguous. There are 13 residues in the CDR3. V was trimmed by 2 bases and J by 6 bases, leaving 11 bases between them. Germline assignment: CDR1 SGDLS and CDR2 YYNGEE. The CDR3 sequence is CASSVGGKAEAFF. DNA of the CDR3: TGTGCCAGCAGCGTTGGAGGGAAGGCTGAAGCTTTCTTT.

This chain joins TRBV7-2 and TRBJ1-2; D is unclear. The CDR3 covers 13 residues. Germline CDR1 is SGHTA and CDR2 is FQGNSA. The V end was cut by 2 bases, the J end by 8 bases, with 12 bases between. CDR3 DNA: TGTGCCAGCAGCTTAAAGCCCCAATACGGCTACACCTTC. As protein: CASSLKPQYGYTF.

The CDR3 loop is CSASTENEKLFF. The CDR3 DNA follows: TGCAGCGCCTCGACAGAGAATGAAAAACTGTTTTTT. The chain employs TRBV29-1 and TRBJ1-4, with D perhaps TRBD1 (5 bases). The ends were cut back, 7 bases at V and 5 bases at J, with 11 bases in the middle. The CDR3 has 12 residues. The germline CDR1 and CDR2 sequences are SQVTM and ANQGSEA.

The chain links TRBV5-1 to TRBJ2-3, with 9 bases fitting TRBD2. Germline assignment: CDR1 SGHRS and CDR2 YFSETQ. The trim removed 2 bases at V and 4 bases at J, leaving 8 bases unmatched. The CDR3 covers 16 residues. CDR3 loop: CASSFLSSGIADTQYF. The DNA of the CDR3 is TGCGCCAGCAGCTTTTTGTCTAGCGGGATTGCAGATACGCAGTATTTT.

The chain joins TRBV6-6 to TRBJ1-1, with 8 bases aligning to TRBD1. The CDR3 consists of 12 residues. V lost 6 bases and J lost 6; bases outside the gene matches: 3. Germline assignment: CDR1 MNHNY and CDR2 SVGAGI (reference sequence). CDR3 protein: CASRGQGAEAFF. DNA for the CDR3: TGTGCCAGCAGAGGACAGGGCGCTGAAGCTTTCTTT.

The V gene is TRBV7-9, the J gene TRBJ1-5; maybe TRBD1 (6 bases). V gave up 4 bases and J gave up 3 bases, with 7 bases separating them. Germline assignment: CDR1 SEHNR and CDR2 FQNEAQ (reference sequence). The CDR3 covers 13 residues. DNA for the CDR3: TGTGCCAGCAGCTACAGGGACAATCAGCCCCAGCATTTT. It codes for CASSYRDNQPQHF.

V gene TRBV18 combines with J gene TRBJ2-1; D possibly corresponds to TRBD1 (6 bases). The length of the CDR3 is 15 residues. Germline V gives CDR1 KGHSH, CDR2 LQKENI. Trimming cost V 3 bases and J 0 bases, with 9 bases left between them. This CDR3 reads CASSPGQISYNEQFF. CDR3 nucleotide sequence: TGTGCCAGCTCACCGGGACAAATCTCCTACAATGAGCAGTTCTTC. The complete variable domain, with remaining parts taken from reference TRBV18 and TRBJ2-1, reads NAGVMQNPRHLVRRRGQEARLRCSPMKGHSHVYWYRQLPEEGLKFMVYLQKENIIDESGMPKERFSAEFPKEGPSILRIQQVVRGDSAAYFCASSPGQISYNEQFFGPGTRLTVL.

The chain has TRBV3-1 (or the pseudogene TRBV3-2) and TRBJ2-5, with 9 bases that match TRBD2. Germline V gene data show CDR1 as LGHDT and CDR2 as YNNKEL (reference sequence). The CDR3 consists of 14 residues. V lost 4 bases to trimming and J lost 13 bases; unmatched junction nucleotides: 13. The CDR3 is CASSPGLAWVLPYF. Here the CDR3 DNA reads TGTGCCAGCAGCCCGGGACTAGCTTGGGTCCTTCCGTACTTC.

V gene TRBV5-1 combines with J gene TRBJ1-2; D gene ambiguous. This CDR3 has 13 amino acids. CDR1 and CDR2 from the germline V gene are SGHRS and YFSETQ. The V end was cut by 0 bases, the J end by 7 bases, with 10 bases between. CDR3 DNA sequence: TGCGCCAGCAGCTTGGCTCCCAGCGGTGGCTACACCTTC. It encodes CASSLAPSGGYTF.

The chain recombines TRBV18 with TRBJ2-3; TRBD2 aligns across 10 bases. V shed 3 bases and J 4 bases; nucleotides not matched to a gene: 7. The CDR3 is made up of 16 amino acids. Germline V CDR1 and CDR2: KGHSH, LQKENI. The CDR3 loop reads CASSPLGTSVADTQYF. CDR3 DNA sequence: TGTGCCAGCTCACCTCTAGGGACTAGCGTAGCAGATACGCAGTATTTT.